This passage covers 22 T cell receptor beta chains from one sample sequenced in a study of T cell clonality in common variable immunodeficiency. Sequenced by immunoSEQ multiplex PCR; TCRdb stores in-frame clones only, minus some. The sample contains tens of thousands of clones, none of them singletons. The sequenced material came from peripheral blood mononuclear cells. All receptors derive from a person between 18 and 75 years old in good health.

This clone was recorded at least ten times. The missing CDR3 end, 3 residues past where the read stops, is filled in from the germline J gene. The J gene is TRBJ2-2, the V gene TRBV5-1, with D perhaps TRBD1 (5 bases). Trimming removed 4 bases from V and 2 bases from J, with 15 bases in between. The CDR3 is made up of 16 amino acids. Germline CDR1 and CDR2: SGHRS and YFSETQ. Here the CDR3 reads CASSLKWTSNTGELFF. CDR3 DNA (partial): TGCGCCAGCAGCCTGAAATGGACATCAAACACCGGGGAG.

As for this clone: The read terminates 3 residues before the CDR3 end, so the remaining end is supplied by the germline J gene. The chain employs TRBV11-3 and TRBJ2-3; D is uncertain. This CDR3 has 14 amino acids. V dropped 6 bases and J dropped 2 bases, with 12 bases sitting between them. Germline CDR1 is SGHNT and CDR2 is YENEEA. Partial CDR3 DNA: TGTGCCAGCAGATCACGCGAGTACACAGATACG. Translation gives CASRSREYTDT. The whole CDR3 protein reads CASRSREYTDTQYF.

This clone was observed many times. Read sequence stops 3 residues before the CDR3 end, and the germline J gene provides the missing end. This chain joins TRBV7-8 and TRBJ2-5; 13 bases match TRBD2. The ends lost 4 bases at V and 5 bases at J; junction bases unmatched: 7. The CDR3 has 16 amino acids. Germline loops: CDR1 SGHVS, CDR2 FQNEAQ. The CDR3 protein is CASSSGLAGRWETQYF. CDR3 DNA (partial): TGTGCCAGCAGCTCGGGACTAGCGGGAAGGTGGGAGACC.

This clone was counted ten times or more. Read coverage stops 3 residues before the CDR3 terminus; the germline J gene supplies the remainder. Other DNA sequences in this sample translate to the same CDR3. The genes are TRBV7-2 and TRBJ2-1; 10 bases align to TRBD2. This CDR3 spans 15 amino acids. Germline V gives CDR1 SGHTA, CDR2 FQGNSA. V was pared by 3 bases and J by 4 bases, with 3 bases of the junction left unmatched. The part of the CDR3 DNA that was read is TGTGCCAGCAGCTTTGGACTAGCGGATTACAATGAG. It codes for CASSFGLADYNE. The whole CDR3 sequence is CASSFGLADYNEQFF.

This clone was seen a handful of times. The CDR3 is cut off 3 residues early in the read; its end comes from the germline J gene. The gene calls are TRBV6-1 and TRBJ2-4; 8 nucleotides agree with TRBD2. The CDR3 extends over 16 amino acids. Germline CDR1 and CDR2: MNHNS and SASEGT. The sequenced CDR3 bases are TGTGCCAGCAGTGAAGCCCCCCAGCGGGGGTCCTATGGT. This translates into CASSEAPQRGSYG. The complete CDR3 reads CASSEAPQRGSYGQYF.

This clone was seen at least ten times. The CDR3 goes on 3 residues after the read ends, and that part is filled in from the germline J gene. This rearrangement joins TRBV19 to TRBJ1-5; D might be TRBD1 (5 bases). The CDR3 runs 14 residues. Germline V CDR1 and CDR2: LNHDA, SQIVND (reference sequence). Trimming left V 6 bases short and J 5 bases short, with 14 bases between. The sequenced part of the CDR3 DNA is TGTGCCAGTAGCCAGGGAGGGCGTTATCAGCCC. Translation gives CASSQGGRYQP. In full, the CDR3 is CASSQGGRYQPQHF.

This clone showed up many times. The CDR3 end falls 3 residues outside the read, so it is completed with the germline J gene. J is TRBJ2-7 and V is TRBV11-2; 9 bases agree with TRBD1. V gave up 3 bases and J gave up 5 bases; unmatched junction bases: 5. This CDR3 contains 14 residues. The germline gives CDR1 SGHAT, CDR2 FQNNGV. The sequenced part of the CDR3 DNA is TGTGCCAGCAGCTTTGGGGACAGGGTCGACGAG. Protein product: CASSFGDRVDE. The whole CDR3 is CASSFGDRVDEQYF.

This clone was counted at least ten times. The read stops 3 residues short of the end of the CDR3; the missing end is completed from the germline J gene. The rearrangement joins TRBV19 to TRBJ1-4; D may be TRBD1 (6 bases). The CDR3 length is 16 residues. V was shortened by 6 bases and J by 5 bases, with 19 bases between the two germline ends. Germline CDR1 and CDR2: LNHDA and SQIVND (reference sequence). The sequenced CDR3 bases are TGTGCCAGTAGCCGTCGCTCTGGGGGCCGAAATGAAAAA. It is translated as CASSRRSGGRNEK. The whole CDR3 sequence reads CASSRRSGGRNEKLFF.

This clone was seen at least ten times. This chain's CDR3 is CASSQQTANYGYTF. The CDR3 DNA, read in part, is TGTGCCAGCAGCCAACAGACAGCTAACTATGGC. This chain connects TRBV4-2 to TRBJ1-2; tentative D call: TRBD1 (5 bases). The CDR3 end lies 3 residues beyond the end of the read and is filled in from the germline J gene. Germline V gene sequence: CDR1 LGHNA, CDR2 YNFKEQ. V was clipped by 2 bases and J by 0 bases, with 7 bases between them. The CDR3 runs to 14 residues.

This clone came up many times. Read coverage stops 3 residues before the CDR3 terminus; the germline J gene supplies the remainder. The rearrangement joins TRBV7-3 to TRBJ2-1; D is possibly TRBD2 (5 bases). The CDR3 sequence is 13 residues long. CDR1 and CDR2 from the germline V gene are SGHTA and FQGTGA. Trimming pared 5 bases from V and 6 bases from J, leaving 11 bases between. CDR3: CASSLQRANEQFF. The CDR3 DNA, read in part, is TGTGCCAGCAGCCTCCAGAGGGCCAATGAG.

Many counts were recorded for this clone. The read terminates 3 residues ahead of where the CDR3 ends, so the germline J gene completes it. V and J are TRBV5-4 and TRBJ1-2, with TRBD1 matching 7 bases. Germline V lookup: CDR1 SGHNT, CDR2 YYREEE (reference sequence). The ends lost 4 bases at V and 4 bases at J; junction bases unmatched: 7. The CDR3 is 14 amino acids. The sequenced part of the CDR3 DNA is TGTGCCAGCAGCGGGACAGACTCATCCTATGGC. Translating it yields CASSGTDSSYG. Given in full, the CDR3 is CASSGTDSSYGYTF.

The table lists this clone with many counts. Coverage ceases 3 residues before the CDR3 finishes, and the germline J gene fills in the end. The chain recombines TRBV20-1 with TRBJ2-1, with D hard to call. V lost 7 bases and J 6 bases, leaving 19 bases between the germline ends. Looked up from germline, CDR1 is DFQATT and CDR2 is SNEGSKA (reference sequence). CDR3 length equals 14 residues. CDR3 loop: CSVSITLLGNEQFF. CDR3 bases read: TGCAGTGTTAGTATTACCCTCCTCGGCAATGAG.

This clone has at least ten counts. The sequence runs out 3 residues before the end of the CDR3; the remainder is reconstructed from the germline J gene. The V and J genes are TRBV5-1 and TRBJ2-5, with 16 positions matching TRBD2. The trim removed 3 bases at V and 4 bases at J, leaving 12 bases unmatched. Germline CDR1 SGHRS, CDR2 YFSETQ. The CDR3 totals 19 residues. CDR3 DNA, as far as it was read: TGCGCCAGCAGCTCGCCACCGGGACTAGCGGGAGGGACGGCAGAGACC. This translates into CASSSPPGLAGGTAET. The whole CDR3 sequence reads CASSSPPGLAGGTAETQYF.

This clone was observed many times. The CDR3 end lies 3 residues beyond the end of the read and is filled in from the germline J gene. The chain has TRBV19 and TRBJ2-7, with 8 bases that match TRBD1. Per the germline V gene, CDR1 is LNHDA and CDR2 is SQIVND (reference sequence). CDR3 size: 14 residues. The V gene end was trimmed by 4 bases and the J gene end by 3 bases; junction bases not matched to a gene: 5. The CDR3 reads CASSTYDRGYEQYF. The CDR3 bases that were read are TGTGCCAGTAGTACTTACGACAGGGGCTACGAG. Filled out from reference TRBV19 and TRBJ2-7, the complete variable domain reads DGGITQSPKYLFRKEGQNVTLSCEQNLNHDAMYWYRQDPGQGLRLIYYSQIVNDFQKGDIAEGYSVSREKKESFPLTVTSAQKNPTAFYLCASSTYDRGYEQYFGPGTRLTVT.

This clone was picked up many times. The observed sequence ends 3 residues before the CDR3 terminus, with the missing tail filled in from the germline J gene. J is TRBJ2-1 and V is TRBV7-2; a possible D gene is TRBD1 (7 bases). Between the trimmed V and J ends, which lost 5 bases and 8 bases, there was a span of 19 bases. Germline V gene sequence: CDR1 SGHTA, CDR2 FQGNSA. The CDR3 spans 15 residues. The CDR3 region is CASSPSRQGGYEQFF. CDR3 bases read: TGTGCCAGCAGCCCGTCGCGTCAGGGGGGCTATGAG.

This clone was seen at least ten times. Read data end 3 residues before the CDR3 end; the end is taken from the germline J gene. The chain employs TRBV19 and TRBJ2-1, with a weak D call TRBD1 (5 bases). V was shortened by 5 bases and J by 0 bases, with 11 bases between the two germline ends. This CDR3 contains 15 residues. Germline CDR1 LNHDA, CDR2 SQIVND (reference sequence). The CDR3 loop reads CASSADISSYNEQFF. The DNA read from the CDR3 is TGTGCCAGTAGTGCGGACATTAGCTCCTACAATGAG.

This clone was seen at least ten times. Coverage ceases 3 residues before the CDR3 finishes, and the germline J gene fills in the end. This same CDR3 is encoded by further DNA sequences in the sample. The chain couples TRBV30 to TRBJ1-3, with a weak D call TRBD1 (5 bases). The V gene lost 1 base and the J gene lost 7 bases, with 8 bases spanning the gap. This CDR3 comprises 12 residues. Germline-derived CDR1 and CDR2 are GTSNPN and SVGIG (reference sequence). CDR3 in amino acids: CAWSGGANTIYF. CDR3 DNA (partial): TGTGCCTGGAGTGGCGGGGCGAACACC.

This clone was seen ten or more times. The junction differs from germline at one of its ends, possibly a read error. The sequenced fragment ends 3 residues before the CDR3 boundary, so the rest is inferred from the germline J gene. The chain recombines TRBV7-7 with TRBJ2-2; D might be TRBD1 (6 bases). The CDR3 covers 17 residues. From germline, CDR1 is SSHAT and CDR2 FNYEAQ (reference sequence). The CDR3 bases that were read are TGTGCTAGCAGCCCGAAACAGGGTGCGCAGAACACCGGGGAG. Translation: CASSPKQGAQNTGE. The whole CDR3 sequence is CASSPKQGAQNTGELFF.

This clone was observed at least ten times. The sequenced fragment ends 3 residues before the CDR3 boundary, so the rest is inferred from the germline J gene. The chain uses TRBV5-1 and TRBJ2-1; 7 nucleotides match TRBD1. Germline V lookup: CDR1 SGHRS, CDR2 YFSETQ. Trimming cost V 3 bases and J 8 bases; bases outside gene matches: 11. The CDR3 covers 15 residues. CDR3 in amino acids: CASSYVPATGYEQFF. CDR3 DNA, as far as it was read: TGCGCCAGCAGCTATGTTCCCGCGACAGGGTATGAG. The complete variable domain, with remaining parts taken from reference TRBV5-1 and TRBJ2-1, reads KAGVTQTPRYLIKTRGQQVTLSCSPISGHRSVSWYQQTPGQGLQFLFEYFSETQRNKGNFPGRFSGRQFSNSRSEMNVSTLELGDSALYLCASSYVPATGYEQFFGPGTRLTVL.

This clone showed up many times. The sequenced part of the CDR3 DNA is TGTGCCAGTAGTACACCAGAAGGCACCGGGGAG. Protein: CASSTPEGTGE. From start to end, the CDR3 is CASSTPEGTGELFF. The chain recombines TRBV19 with TRBJ2-2, with D unclear. The read is 3 residues too short to cover the CDR3 end, so that end is filled in from the germline J gene. CDR1 and CDR2 from the germline V gene are LNHDA and SQIVND (reference sequence). The V and J ends lost 4 bases and 4 bases respectively, with 10 bases between them. The CDR3 contains 14 residues. Full variable domain (remainder filled in from reference TRBV19 and TRBJ2-2): DGGITQSPKYLFRKEGQNVTLSCEQNLNHDAMYWYRQDPGQGLRLIYYSQIVNDFQKGDIAEGYSVSREKKESFPLTVTSAQKNPTAFYLCASSTPEGTGELFFGEGSRLTVL.

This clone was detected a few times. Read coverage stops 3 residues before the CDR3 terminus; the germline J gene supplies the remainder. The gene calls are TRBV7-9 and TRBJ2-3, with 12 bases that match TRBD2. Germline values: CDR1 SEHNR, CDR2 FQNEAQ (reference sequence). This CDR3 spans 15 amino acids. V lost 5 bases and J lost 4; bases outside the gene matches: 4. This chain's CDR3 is CASSTGLAGADTQYF. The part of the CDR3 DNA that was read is TGTGCCAGCAGCACGGGACTAGCGGGCGCAGATACG.

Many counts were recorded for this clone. The CDR3 DNA, read in part, is TGCGCCAGCAGCGAGGGGGCTGACGGGGAG. Its translation is CASSEGADGE. The CDR3 reads in full as CASSEGADGELFF. The chain joins TRBV5-1 to TRBJ2-2, with 7 bases identical to TRBD1. The read is 3 residues too short to cover the CDR3 end, so that end is filled in from the germline J gene. Trimming removed 4 bases from V and 7 bases from J; junction bases left unmatched: 4. The CDR3 runs 13 residues. The germline gives CDR1 SGHRS, CDR2 YFSETQ.